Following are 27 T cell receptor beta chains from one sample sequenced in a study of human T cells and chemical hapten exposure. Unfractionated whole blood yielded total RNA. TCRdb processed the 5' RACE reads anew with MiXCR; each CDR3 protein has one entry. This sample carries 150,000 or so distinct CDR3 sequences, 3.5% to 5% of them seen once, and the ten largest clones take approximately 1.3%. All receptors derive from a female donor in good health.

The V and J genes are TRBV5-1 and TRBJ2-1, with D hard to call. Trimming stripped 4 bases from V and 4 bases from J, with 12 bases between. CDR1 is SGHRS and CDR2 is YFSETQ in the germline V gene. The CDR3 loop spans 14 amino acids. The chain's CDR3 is CASSIGRDYNEQFF. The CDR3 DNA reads TGCGCCAGCAGCATCGGACGAGATTACAATGAGCAGTTCTTC.

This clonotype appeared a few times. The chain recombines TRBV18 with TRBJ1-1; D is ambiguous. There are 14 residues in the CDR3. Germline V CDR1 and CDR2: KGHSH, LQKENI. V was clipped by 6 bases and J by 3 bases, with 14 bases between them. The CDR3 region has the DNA TGTGCCAGCTCCCCCGAGGCGGGCTACACTGAAGCTTTCTTT. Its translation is CASSPEAGYTEAFF.

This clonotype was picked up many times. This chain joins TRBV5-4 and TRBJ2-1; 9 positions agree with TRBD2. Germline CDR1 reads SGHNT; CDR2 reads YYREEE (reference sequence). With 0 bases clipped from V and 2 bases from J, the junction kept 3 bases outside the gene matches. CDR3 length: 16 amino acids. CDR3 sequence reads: CASSLASGATYNEQFF. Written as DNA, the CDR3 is TGTGCCAGCAGCTTGGCTAGCGGGGCCACCTACAATGAGCAGTTCTTC.

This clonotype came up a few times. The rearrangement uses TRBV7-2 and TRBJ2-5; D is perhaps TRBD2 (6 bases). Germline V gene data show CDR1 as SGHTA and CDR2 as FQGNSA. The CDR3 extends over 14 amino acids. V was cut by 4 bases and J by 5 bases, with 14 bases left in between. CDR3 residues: CASSSDLASETQYF. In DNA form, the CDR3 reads TGTGCCAGCAGCTCGGATCTAGCGTCGGAGACCCAGTACTTC.

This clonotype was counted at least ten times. The CDR3 loop reads CASGGEGIRIGTQYF. The CDR3 region has the DNA TGTGCCAGCGGAGGGGAAGGTATTAGAATAGGCACGCAGTATTTT. J is TRBJ2-3 and V is TRBV7-2, with D tentatively TRBD2 (6 bases). Per the germline V gene, CDR1 is SGHTA and CDR2 is FQGNSA. The CDR3 is made up of 15 amino acids. V lost 8 bases to trimming and J lost 9 bases, with 24 bases between them.

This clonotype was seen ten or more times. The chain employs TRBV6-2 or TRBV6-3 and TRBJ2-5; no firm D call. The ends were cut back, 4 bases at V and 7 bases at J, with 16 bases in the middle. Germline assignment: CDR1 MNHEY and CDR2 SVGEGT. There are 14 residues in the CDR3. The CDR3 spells CASSLGPSLGTQYF. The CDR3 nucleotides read TGTGCCAGCAGTTTAGGCCCGTCGTTGGGGACCCAGTACTTC.

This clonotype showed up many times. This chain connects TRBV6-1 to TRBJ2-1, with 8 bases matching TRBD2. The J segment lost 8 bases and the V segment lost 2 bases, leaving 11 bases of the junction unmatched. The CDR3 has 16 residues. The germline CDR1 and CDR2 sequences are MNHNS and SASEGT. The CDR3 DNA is TGTGCCAGCAGTGAATGGATCGGGGGGGCCGAGGATGAGCAGTTCTTC. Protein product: CASSEWIGGAEDEQFF.

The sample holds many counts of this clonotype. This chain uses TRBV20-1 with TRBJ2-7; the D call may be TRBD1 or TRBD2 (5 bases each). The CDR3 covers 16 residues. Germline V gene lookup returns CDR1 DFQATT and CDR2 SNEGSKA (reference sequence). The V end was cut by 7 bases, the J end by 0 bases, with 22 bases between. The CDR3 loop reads CSVGGVLTRYSYEQYF. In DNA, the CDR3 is TGCAGTGTTGGGGGTGTCTTGACTCGTTACTCCTACGAGCAGTACTTC.

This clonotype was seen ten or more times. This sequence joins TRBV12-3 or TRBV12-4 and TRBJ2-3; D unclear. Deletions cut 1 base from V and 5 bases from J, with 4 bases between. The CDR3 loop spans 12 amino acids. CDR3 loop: CASSLGGDTQYF. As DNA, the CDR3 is TGTGCCAGCAGTTTAGGAGGAGATACGCAGTATTTT.

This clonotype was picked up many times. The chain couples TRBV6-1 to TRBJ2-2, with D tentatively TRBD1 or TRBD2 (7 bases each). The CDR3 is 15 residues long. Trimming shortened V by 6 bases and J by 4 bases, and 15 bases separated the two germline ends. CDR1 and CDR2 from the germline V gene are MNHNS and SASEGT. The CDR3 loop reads CASRQTGRGTGELFF. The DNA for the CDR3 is TGTGCCAGCAGGCAGACAGGGAGGGGCACCGGGGAGCTGTTTTTT.

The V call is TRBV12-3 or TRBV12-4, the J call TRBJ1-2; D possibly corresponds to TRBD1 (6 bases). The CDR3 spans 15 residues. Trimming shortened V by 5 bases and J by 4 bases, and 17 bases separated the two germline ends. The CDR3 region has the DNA TGTGCCAGCAGTCCGGCGGCGGGGGCAAGCTATGGCTACACCTTC. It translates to CASSPAAGASYGYTF.

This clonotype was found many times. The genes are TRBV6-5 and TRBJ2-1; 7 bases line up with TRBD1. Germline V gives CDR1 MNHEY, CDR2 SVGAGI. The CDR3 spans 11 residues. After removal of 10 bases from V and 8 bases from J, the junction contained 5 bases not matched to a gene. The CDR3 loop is CATYRGHEQFF. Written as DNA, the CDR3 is TGTGCCACCTACAGGGGCCATGAGCAGTTCTTC.

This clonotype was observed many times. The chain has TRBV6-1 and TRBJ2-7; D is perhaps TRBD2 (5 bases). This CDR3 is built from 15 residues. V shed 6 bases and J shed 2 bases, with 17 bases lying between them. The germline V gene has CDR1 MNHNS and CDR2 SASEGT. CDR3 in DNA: TGTGCCAGCAGCCCCCGGACTGCCGTCACCTACGAGCAGTACTTC. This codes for CASSPRTAVTYEQYF.

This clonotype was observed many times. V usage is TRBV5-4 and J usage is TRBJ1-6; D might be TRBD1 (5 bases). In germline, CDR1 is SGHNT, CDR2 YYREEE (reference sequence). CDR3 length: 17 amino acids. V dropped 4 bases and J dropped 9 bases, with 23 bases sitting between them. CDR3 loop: CASSPYGAGLSFSPLHF. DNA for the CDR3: TGTGCCAGCAGCCCCTACGGGGCTGGGCTTAGCTTTTCACCCCTCCACTTT.

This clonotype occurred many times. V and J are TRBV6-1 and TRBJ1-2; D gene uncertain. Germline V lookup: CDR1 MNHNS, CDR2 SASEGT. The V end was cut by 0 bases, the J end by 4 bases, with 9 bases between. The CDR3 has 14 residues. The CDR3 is CASSEALASYGYTF. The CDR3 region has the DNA TGTGCCAGCAGTGAAGCTCTGGCAAGCTATGGCTACACCTTC.

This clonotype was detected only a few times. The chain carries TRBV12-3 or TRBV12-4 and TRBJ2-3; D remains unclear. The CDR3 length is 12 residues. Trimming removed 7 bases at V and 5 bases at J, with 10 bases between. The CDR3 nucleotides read TGTGCCAGCACCCCTTGGGGAGATACGCAGTATTTT. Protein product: CASTPWGDTQYF.

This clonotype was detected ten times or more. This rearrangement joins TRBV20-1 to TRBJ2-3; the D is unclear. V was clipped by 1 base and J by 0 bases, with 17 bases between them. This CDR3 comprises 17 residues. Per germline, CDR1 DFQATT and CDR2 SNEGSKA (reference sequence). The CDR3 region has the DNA TGCAGTGCTAGAGGTCCTGACCACATCTCTAGCACAGATACGCAGTATTTT. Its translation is CSARGPDHISSTDTQYF.

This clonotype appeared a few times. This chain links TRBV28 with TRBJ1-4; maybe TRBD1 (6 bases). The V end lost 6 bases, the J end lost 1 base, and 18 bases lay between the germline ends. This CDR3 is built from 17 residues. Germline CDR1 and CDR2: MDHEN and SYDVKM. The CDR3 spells CASRLGGGRRTNEKLFF. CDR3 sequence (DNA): TGTGCCAGCAGACTAGGTGGGGGGCGGAGAACTAATGAAAAACTGTTTTTT.

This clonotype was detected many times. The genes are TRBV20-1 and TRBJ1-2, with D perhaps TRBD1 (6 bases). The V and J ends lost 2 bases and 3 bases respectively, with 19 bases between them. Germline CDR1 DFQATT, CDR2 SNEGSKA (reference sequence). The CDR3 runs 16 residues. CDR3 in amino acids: CSARRIPGGADYGYTF. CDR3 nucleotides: TGCAGTGCTAGACGAATCCCCGGGGGGGCTGACTATGGCTACACCTTC.

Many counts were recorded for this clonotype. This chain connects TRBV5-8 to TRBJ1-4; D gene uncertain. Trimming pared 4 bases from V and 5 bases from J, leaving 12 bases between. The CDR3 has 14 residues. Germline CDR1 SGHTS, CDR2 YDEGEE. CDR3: CASSRWTDNEKLFF. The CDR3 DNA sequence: TGTGCCAGCAGCCGATGGACGGACAATGAAAAACTGTTTTTT.

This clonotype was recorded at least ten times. CDR3 sequence: CASSLRSRPPKRRAKNIQYF. CDR3 DNA: TGTGCCAGCAGTCTCCGTTCCCGACCTCCGAAACGAAGAGCCAAAAACATTCAGTACTTC. V and J are TRBV27 and TRBJ2-4; D is ambiguous. This CDR3 spans 20 amino acids. The germline V gene has CDR1 MNHEY and CDR2 SMNVEV (reference sequence). The V gene lost 5 bases and the J gene lost 0 bases, with 26 bases spanning the gap.

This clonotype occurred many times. CDR3 DNA sequence: TGTGCCAGCACCCCTCGGGGGCGGCAGGGCGAGGGCTACACCTTC. This sequence encodes CASTPRGRQGEGYTF. The V and J genes are TRBV7-2 and TRBJ1-2, with D perhaps matching TRBD1 (6 bases). Trimming took 7 bases from V and 8 from J, leaving 23 bases between them. The CDR3 extends over 15 amino acids. The V gene's germline CDR1 is SGHTA and CDR2 FQGNSA.

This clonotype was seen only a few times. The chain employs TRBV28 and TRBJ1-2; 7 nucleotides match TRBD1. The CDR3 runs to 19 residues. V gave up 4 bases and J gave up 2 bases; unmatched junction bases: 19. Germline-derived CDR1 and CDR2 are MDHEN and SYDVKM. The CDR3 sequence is CASSSEFVLRDRENYGYTF. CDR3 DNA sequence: TGTGCCAGCAGTTCAGAATTTGTCCTCCGGGACAGAGAAAACTATGGCTACACCTTC.

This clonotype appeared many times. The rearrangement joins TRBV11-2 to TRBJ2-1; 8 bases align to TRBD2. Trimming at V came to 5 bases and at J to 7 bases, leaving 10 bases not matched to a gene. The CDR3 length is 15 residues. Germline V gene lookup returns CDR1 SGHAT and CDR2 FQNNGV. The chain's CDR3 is CASSLSGGWGNEQFF. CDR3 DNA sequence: TGTGCCAGCAGCCTCAGCGGGGGTTGGGGTAATGAGCAGTTCTTC.

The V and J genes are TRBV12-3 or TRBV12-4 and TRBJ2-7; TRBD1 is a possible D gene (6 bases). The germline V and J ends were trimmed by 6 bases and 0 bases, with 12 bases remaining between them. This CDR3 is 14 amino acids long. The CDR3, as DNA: TGTGCCAGCAGGGGGGACAAGAGCTCCTACGAGCAGTACTTC. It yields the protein CASRGDKSSYEQYF.

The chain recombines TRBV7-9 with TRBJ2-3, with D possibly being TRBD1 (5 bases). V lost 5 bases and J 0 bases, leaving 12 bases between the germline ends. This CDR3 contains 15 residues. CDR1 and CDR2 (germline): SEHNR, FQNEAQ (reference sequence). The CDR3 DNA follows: TGTGCCAGCAGCCCTCAGGGCCTAAGCACAGATACGCAGTATTTT. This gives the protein CASSPQGLSTDTQYF. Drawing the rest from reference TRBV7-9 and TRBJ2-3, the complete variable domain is DTGVSQNPRHKITKRGQNVTFRCDPISEHNRLYWYRQTLGQGPEFLTYFQNEAQLEKSRLLSDRFSAERPKGSFSTLEIQRTEQGDSAMYLCASSPQGLSTDTQYFGPGTRLTVL.

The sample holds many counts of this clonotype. This CDR3 reads CSVEGVRVSDTQYF. CDR3 DNA sequence: TGCAGCGTTGAAGGGGTTAGGGTGTCAGATACGCAGTATTTT. The rearrangement uses TRBV29-1 and TRBJ2-3; D unresolved. V lost 1 base and J lost 4, with 12 bases in between. This CDR3 spans 14 amino acids. CDR1 SQVTM and CDR2 ANQGSEA come from the germline V gene.